These 29 T cell receptor beta chains were all obtained from the same sample, sequenced in a study of T cell responses to AZD1222 COVID-19 vaccine. Sequencing used immunoSEQ multiplex PCR; TCRdb keeps in-frame clones, though not all of them. Of 120,000 to 150,000 clones in the sample, over 85% were seen once. Sequencing used peripheral blood, obtained 28 days after the second AZD1222 dose. These TCRs come from an adult who received the AZD1222 COVID-19 vaccine.

V and J are TRBV19 and TRBJ2-3; 9 bases line up with TRBD1. The CDR3 runs to 15 residues. V was clipped by 5 bases and J by 5 bases; unmatched bases: 8. The germline V gene has CDR1 LNHDA and CDR2 SQIVND (reference sequence). The CDR3 protein is CASSPTGGAGDTQYF. The CDR3 nucleotides are TGTGCCAGTAGTCCAACAGGGGGCGCGGGAGATACGCAGTATTTT.

The gene calls are TRBV30 and TRBJ2-7; no reliable D call. The CDR3 is made up of 13 amino acids. The germline gives CDR1 GTSNPN, CDR2 SVGIG (reference sequence). The germline V and J ends were trimmed by 2 bases and 2 bases, with 10 bases remaining between them. The CDR3 DNA reads as TGTGCCTGGAGTCAGAAGTCCCCCTACGAGCAGTACTTC. Its protein is CAWSQKSPYEQYF.

The chain employs TRBV4-3 and TRBJ2-5; D may correspond to TRBD1 or TRBD2 (5 bases each). Germline V lookup: CDR1 LGHNA, CDR2 YSLEER. With 5 bases removed from V and 5 bases from J, the gap between germline ends came to 18 bases. This CDR3 contains 15 residues. CDR3 protein: CASSSGRHQVETQYF. The CDR3 DNA reads TGCGCCAGCAGCTCAGGGAGACACCAGGTTGAGACCCAGTACTTC.

In this sample, this clone turned up many times. This chain connects TRBV19 to TRBJ2-1; D perhaps matches TRBD2 (5 bases). Germline assignment: CDR1 LNHDA and CDR2 SQIVND (reference sequence). The CDR3 is 13 amino acids. V lost 6 bases, J lost 9 bases, and 15 bases lay in between. The CDR3 region is CASREAEGAEQFF. For the CDR3, the DNA is TGTGCCAGTAGGGAAGCGGAAGGAGCTGAGCAGTTCTTC. The complete variable domain, with remaining parts taken from reference TRBV19 and TRBJ2-1, reads DGGITQSPKYLFRKEGQNVTLSCEQNLNHDAMYWYRQDPGQGLRLIYYSQIVNDFQKGDIAEGYSVSREKKESFPLTVTSAQKNPTAFYLCASREAEGAEQFFGPGTRLTVL.

The chain carries TRBV10-3 and TRBJ1-2; D unresolved. The CDR3 runs 13 residues. Germline CDR1 and CDR2: ENHRY and SYGVKD. V lost 9 bases and J lost 3, with 14 bases in between. The CDR3 DNA sequence: TGTGCCATGCTGGAAGAGCTCCACTATGGCTACACCTTC. This sequence encodes CAMLEELHYGYTF.

This clone came up once. J is TRBJ2-7 and V is TRBV27; D may correspond to TRBD1 or TRBD2 (5 bases each). This CDR3 has 14 residues. Germline loops: CDR1 MNHEY, CDR2 SMNVEV (reference sequence). Trimming took 4 bases from V and 2 from J, leaving 12 bases between them. The CDR3 loop is CASSSNGATYEQYF. The CDR3 DNA follows: TGTGCCAGCAGTTCTAACGGGGCCACCTACGAGCAGTACTTC.

The rearrangement uses TRBV11-2 and TRBJ2-7; D is possibly TRBD1 (5 bases). Germline V gives CDR1 SGHAT, CDR2 FQNNGV. The V gene lost 6 bases and the J gene lost 3 bases, with 18 bases spanning the gap. The CDR3 is made up of 15 amino acids. The CDR3 DNA follows: TGTGCCAGCAGTCCTGGTTGGGGCCTCGTCTACGAGCAGTACTTC. It is translated as CASSPGWGLVYEQYF. The full variable domain, with the rest looked up from reference TRBV11-2 and TRBJ2-7, is EAGVAQSPRYKIIEKRQSVAFWCNPISGHATLYWYQQILGQGPKLLIQFQNNGVVDDSQLPKDRFSAERLKGVDSTLKIQPAKLEDSAVYLCASSPGWGLVYEQYFGPGTRLTVT.

V and J are TRBV7-2 and TRBJ2-7; no definite D call. Germline CDR1 SGHTA, CDR2 FQGNSA. Trimming removed 4 bases from V and 3 bases from J, with 19 bases in between. The CDR3 runs 16 residues. CDR3: CASSSPTTRPFYEQYF. The CDR3 coding sequence is TGTGCCAGCAGCTCCCCGACGACGAGACCTTTCTACGAGCAGTACTTC.

V and J are TRBV10-3 and TRBJ1-1; D is uncertain. V lost 8 bases, J lost 4 bases, and 17 bases lay in between. The CDR3 runs to 14 residues. Germline values: CDR1 ENHRY, CDR2 SYGVKD. In DNA form, the CDR3 reads TGTGCCATCTCTTCCCCCGGGATGGGCACTGAAGCTTTCTTT. Protein product: CAISSPGMGTEAFF.

The rearrangement uses TRBV5-6 and TRBJ1-2, with D perhaps matching TRBD1 (5 bases). The germline V and J ends were trimmed by 4 bases and 1 base, with 11 bases remaining between them. Germline loops: CDR1 SGHDT, CDR2 YYEEEE. This CDR3 is built from 14 residues. CDR3 sequence (DNA): TGTGCCAGCAGCCGAACAGGAATTAACTATGGCTACACCTTC. Translation gives CASSRTGINYGYTF.

The rearrangement links TRBV7-9 to TRBJ1-1; D call uncertain. CDR3 size: 14 residues. Germline V gene data show CDR1 as SEHNR and CDR2 as FQNEAQ (reference sequence). The V and J ends lost 1 base and 5 bases respectively, with 11 bases between them. CDR3 loop: CASSLGDIQTEAFF. As DNA, the CDR3 is TGTGCCAGCAGCTTAGGAGACATACAGACTGAAGCTTTCTTT.

The chain links TRBV18 to TRBJ1-4; 9 bases fit TRBD1. The V gene's germline CDR1 is KGHSH and CDR2 LQKENI. The CDR3 length is 16 residues. The V segment lost 5 bases and the J segment 4 bases; nucleotides outside the gene matches: 8. CDR3 region: CASSSGQGRSNEKLFF. The CDR3 nucleotides are TGTGCCAGCTCATCGGGACAGGGACGAAGTAATGAAAAACTGTTTTTT.

The chain carries TRBV6-2 or TRBV6-3 and TRBJ2-1; D might be TRBD1 (5 bases). The CDR3 runs to 14 residues. Looked up from germline, CDR1 is MNHEY and CDR2 is SVGEGT. Between the trimmed V and J ends, which lost 3 bases and 3 bases, there was a span of 9 bases. The CDR3 sequence: CASSYLQVYNEQFF. CDR3 nucleotides: TGTGCCAGCAGTTATTTACAGGTCTACAATGAGCAGTTCTTC.

The V gene is TRBV12-3 or TRBV12-4, the J gene TRBJ1-5; 9 nucleotides align to TRBD1. The CDR3 has 13 residues. The V and J ends lost 5 bases and 6 bases, in that order; junction bases with no gene match: 2. The DNA of the CDR3 is TGTGCCAGCAGTGGGACAGGGACTCAGCCCCAGCATTTT. It specifies CASSGTGTQPQHF.

V gene TRBV9 combines with J gene TRBJ1-1; D not resolved. The germline gives CDR1 SGDLS, CDR2 YYNGEE. V lost 0 bases and J lost 1, with 7 bases in between. This CDR3 is 14 amino acids long. This CDR3 reads CASSVVAGNTEAFF. The CDR3 DNA reads TGTGCCAGCAGCGTAGTAGCAGGGAACACTGAAGCTTTCTTT.

V gene TRBV5-6 combines with J gene TRBJ2-7; D not resolved. Trimming pared 0 bases from V and 0 bases from J, leaving 13 bases between. Germline CDR1 and CDR2: SGHDT and YYEEEE. The CDR3 covers 16 residues. The chain's CDR3 is CASSLEGAKSSYEQYF. CDR3 DNA: TGTGCCAGCAGCTTGGAAGGTGCAAAGAGCTCCTACGAGCAGTACTTC.

V gene TRBV4-3 combines with J gene TRBJ1-2, with D unresolved. The germline gives CDR1 LGHNA, CDR2 YSLEER. This CDR3 has 15 amino acids. Trimming cost V 4 bases and J 0 bases, with 12 bases left between them. Here the CDR3 DNA reads TGCGCCAGCAGCCCCTCGACGGAAGCTAACTATGGCTACACCTTC. It codes for CASSPSTEANYGYTF.

The chain has TRBV18 and TRBJ1-6; unclear D gene. Trimming removed 3 bases from V and 10 bases from J, with 13 bases in between. CDR1 and CDR2 (germline): KGHSH, LQKENI. The CDR3 is made up of 14 amino acids. The CDR3 region is CASSPDGKGSPLHF. CDR3 DNA sequence: TGTGCCAGCTCACCCGACGGGAAGGGATCACCCCTCCACTTT.

The chain joins TRBV28 to TRBJ1-1; the D gene is possibly TRBD1 (6 bases). The V end lost 6 bases, the J end lost 9 bases, and 20 bases lay between the germline ends. The CDR3 consists of 14 residues. Germline V gene data show CDR1 as MDHEN and CDR2 as SYDVKM. CDR3 in DNA: TGTGCCAGCAGGGGGGGCGGCGGCCGGGTGCAAGCTTTCTTT. Its protein product is CASRGGGGRVQAFF. Full variable domain (missing parts from reference TRBV28 and TRBJ1-1): DVKVTQSSRYLVKRTGEKVFLECVQDMDHENMFWYRQDPGLGLRLIYFSYDVKMKEKGDIPEGYSVSREKKERFSLILESASTNQTSMYLCASRGGGGRVQAFFGQGTRLTVV.

The chain has TRBV5-1 and TRBJ1-1, with TRBD1 matching over 8 bases. Trimming at V came to 0 bases and at J to 5 bases, leaving 6 bases not matched to a gene. The germline CDR1 and CDR2 sequences are SGHRS and YFSETQ. CDR3 length equals 15 residues. CDR3 sequence: CASSLGQGAWTEAFF. The CDR3, as DNA: TGCGCCAGCAGCTTGGGGCAGGGGGCTTGGACTGAAGCTTTCTTT.

The chain employs TRBV19 and TRBJ2-2; D remains unclear. Germline V gene lookup returns CDR1 LNHDA and CDR2 SQIVND (reference sequence). The V end lost 7 bases, the J end lost 3 bases, and 9 bases lay between the germline ends. This CDR3 spans 13 amino acids. As DNA, the CDR3 is TGTGCCAGTATCGACGGCTACACCGGGGAGCTGTTTTTT. Translation gives CASIDGYTGELFF.

This rearrangement joins TRBV4-3 to TRBJ1-1; TRBD1 might be the D (6 bases). The CDR3 is 15 residues long. Germline CDR1 reads LGHNA; CDR2 reads YSLEER. V lost 0 bases, J lost 4 bases, and 12 bases lay in between. The CDR3 sequence is CASSQDSGGVTEAFF. The CDR3 bases are TGCGCCAGCAGCCAAGATAGCGGGGGCGTCACTGAAGCTTTCTTT.

CDR3 amino acids: CASSSTGTAGEQYF. CDR3 in DNA: TGTGCCAGCAGCTCAACCGGGACAGCAGGCGAGCAGTACTTC. This sequence joins TRBV7-9 and TRBJ2-7; 7 bases line up with TRBD1. Germline assignment: CDR1 SEHNR and CDR2 FQNEAQ (reference sequence). Trimming cost V 4 bases and J 6 bases; bases outside gene matches: 9. The CDR3 is made up of 14 amino acids. The complete variable domain, with remaining parts taken from reference TRBV7-9 and TRBJ2-7, reads DTGVSQNPRHKITKRGQNVTFRCDPISEHNRLYWYRQTLGQGPEFLTYFQNEAQLEKSRLLSDRFSAERPKGSFSTLEIQRTEQGDSAMYLCASSSTGTAGEQYFGPGTRLTVT.

This chain joins TRBV6-4 and TRBJ2-1; tentative D call: TRBD2 (5 bases). The CDR3 consists of 13 residues. In germline, CDR1 is MRHNA, CDR2 SNTAGT. V was clipped by 6 bases and J by 8 bases, with 14 bases between them. CDR3 loop: CASSTTRSDEQFF. CDR3 nucleotide sequence: TGTGCCAGCAGCACCACTAGAAGTGATGAGCAGTTCTTC.

This clone was seen a single time. The rearrangement uses TRBV24-1 and TRBJ1-2; 7 bases align to TRBD1. CDR1 KGHDR and CDR2 SFDVKD come from the germline V gene. The trim removed 3 bases at V and 2 bases at J, leaving 2 bases unmatched. The CDR3 spans 14 residues. The CDR3 nucleotides read TGTGCCACCAGTGATCGGGACAGCAACTATGGCTACACCTTC. Protein sequence: CATSDRDSNYGYTF.

This chain uses TRBV2 with TRBJ2-7; D might be TRBD2 (6 bases). Trimming left V 3 bases short and J 4 bases short, with 19 bases between. There are 16 residues in the CDR3. In germline, CDR1 is SNHLY, CDR2 FYNNEI. DNA for the CDR3: TGTGCCAGCAGTGAGAGGAGGAAGGGACTTCGGTACGAGCAGTACTTC. Translating it yields CASSERRKGLRYEQYF.

This sequence joins TRBV9 and TRBJ2-7; 7 bases align to TRBD1. Germline CDR1 reads SGDLS; CDR2 reads YYNGEE. J was trimmed by 5 bases and V by 0 bases; bases with no gene match: 8. CDR3 length equals 15 residues. CDR3 sequence (DNA): TGTGCCAGCAGCGTAGTTGGGACAGAGGTCGACGAGCAGTACTTC. Translating gives CASSVVGTEVDEQYF.

The chain joins TRBV7-9 to TRBJ2-7; D remains unclear. CDR3 length: 13 amino acids. Per germline, CDR1 SEHNR and CDR2 FQNEAQ (reference sequence). Trimming pared 1 base from V and 6 bases from J, leaving 10 bases between. The CDR3 nucleotides are TGTGCCAGCAGCTTAGGAGTAGGGCCCGAGCAGTACTTC. It specifies CASSLGVGPEQYF. The variable domain in full, with the rest retrieved from reference TRBV7-9 and TRBJ2-7, is DTGVSQNPRHKITKRGQNVTFRCDPISEHNRLYWYRQTLGQGPEFLTYFQNEAQLEKSRLLSDRFSAERPKGSFSTLEIQRTEQGDSAMYLCASSLGVGPEQYFGPGTRLTVT.

This clone was recorded once. The chain employs TRBV6-2 or TRBV6-3 and TRBJ2-1; TRBD2 agrees at 11 bases. The CDR3 contains 19 residues. The V segment lost 6 bases and the J segment 0 bases; nucleotides outside the gene matches: 13. CDR1 is MNHEY and CDR2 is SVGEGT in the germline V gene. This CDR3 reads CASSNPGLAVASSYNEQFF. As DNA, the CDR3 is TGTGCCAGCAGCAACCCGGGACTAGCGGTTGCCAGCTCCTACAATGAGCAGTTCTTC.